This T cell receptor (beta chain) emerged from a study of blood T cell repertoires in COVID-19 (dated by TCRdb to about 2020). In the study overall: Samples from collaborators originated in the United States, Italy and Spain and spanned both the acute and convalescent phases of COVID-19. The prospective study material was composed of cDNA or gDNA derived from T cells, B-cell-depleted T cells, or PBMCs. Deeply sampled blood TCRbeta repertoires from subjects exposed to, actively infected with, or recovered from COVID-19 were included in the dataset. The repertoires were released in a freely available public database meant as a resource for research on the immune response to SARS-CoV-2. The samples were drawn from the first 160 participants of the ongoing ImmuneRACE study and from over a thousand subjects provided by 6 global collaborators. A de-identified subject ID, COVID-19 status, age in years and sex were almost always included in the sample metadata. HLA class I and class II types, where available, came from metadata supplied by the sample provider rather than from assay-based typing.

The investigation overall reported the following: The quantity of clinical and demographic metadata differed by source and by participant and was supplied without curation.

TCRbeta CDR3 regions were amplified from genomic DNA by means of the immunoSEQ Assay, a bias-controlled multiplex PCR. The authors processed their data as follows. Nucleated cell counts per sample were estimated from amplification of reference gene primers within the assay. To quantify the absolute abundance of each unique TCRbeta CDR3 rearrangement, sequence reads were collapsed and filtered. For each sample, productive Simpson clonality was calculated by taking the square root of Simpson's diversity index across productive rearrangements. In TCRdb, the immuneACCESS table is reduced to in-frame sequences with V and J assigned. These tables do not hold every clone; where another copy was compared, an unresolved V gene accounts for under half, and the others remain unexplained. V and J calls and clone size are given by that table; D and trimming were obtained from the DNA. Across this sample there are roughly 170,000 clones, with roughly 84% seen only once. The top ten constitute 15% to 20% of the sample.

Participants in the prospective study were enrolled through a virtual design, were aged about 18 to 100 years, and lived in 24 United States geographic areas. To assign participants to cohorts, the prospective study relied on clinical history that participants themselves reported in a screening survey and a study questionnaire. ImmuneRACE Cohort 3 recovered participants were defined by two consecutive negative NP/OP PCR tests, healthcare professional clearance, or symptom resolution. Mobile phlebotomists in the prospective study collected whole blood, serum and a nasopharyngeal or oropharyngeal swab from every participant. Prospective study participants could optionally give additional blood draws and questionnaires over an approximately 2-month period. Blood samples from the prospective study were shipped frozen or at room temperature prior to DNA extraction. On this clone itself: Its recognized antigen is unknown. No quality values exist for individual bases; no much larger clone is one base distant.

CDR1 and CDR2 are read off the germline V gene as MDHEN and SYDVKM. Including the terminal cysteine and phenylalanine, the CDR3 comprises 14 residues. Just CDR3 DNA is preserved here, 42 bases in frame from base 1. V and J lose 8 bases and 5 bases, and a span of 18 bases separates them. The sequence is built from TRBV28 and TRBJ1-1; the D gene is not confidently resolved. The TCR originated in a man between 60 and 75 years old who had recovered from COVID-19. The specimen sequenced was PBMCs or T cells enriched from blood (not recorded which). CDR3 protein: CASRLRGRMTEAFF. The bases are TGTGCCAGCCGACTAAGAGGTCGGATGACTGAAGCTTTCTTT.